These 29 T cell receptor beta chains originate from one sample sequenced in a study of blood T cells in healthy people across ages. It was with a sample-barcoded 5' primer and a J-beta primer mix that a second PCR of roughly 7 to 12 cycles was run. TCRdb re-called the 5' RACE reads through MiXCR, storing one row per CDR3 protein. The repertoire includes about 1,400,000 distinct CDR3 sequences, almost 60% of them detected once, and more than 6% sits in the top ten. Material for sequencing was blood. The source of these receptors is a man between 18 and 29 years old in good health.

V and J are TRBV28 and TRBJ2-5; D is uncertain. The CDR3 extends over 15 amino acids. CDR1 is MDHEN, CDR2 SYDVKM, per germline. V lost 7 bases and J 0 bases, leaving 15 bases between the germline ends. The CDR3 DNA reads TGTGCCAGCATCTCAACCCGAAAGTACCAAGAGACCCAGTACTTC. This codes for CASISTRKYQETQYF.

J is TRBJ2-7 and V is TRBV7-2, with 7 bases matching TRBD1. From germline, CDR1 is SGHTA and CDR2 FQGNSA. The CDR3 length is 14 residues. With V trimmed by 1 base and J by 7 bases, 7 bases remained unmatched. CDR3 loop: CASSLVGQAWEQYF. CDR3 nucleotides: TGTGCCAGCAGCTTAGTAGGACAGGCCTGGGAGCAGTACTTC.

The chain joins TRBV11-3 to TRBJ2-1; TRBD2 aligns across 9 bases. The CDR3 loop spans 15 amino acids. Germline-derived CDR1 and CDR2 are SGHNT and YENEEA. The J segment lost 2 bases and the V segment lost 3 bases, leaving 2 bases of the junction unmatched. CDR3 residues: CASSFGGGAYNEQFF. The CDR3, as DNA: TGTGCCAGCAGCTTCGGCGGGGGGGCCTACAATGAGCAGTTCTTC.

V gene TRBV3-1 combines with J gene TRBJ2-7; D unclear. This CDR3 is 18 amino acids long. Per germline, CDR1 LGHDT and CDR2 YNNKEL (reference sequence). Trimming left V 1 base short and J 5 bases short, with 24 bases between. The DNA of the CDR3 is TGTGCCAGCAGCCAAGTTCTAACATATCATGAGAGGATGGACGAGCAGTACTTC. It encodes CASSQVLTYHERMDEQYF.

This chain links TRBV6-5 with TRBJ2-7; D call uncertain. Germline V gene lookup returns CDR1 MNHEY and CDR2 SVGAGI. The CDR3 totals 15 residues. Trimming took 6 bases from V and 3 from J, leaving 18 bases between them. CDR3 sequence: CASSPQTLMVYEQYF. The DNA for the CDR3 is TGTGCCAGCAGCCCCCAGACCCTCATGGTCTACGAGCAGTACTTC.

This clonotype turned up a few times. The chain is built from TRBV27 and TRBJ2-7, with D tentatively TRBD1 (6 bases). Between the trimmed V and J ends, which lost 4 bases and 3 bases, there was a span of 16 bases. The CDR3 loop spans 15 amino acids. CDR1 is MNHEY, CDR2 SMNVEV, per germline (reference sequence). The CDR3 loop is CASSSPDSRYYEQYF. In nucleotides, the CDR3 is TGTGCCAGCAGTTCCCCGGACAGTCGATACTACGAGCAGTACTTC.

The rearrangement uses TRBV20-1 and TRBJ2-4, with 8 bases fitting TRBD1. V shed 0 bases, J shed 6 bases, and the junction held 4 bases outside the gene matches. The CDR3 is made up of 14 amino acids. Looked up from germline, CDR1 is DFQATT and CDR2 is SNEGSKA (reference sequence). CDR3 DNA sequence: TGCAGTGCTAGAGACGTTGACAGGGGAAACATTCAGTACTTC. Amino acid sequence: CSARDVDRGNIQYF.

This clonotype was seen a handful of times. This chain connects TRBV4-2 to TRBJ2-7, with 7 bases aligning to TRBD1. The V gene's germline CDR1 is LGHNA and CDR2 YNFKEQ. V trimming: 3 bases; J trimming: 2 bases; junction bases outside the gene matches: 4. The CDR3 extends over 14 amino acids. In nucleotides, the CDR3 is TGTGCCAGCAGCCAGGGGACAGATACCTACGAGCAGTACTTC. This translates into CASSQGTDTYEQYF.

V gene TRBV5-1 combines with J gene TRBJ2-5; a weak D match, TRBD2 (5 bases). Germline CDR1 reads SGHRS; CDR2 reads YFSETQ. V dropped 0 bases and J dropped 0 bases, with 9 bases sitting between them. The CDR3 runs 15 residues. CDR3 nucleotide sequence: TGCGCCAGCAGCTTGGGACTATCTAACCAAGAGACCCAGTACTTC. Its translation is CASSLGLSNQETQYF.

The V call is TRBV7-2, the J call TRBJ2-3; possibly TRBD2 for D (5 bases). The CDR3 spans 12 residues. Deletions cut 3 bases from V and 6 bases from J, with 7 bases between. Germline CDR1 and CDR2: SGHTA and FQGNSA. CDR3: CASSLDFDTQYF. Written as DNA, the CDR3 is TGTGCCAGCAGCTTGGACTTCGATACGCAGTATTTT.

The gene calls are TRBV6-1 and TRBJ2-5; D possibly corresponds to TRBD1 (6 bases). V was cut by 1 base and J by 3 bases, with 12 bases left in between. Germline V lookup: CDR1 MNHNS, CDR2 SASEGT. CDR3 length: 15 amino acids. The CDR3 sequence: CASSEEAGTKETQYF. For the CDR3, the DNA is TGTGCCAGCAGTGAAGAAGCCGGGACAAAAGAGACCCAGTACTTC.

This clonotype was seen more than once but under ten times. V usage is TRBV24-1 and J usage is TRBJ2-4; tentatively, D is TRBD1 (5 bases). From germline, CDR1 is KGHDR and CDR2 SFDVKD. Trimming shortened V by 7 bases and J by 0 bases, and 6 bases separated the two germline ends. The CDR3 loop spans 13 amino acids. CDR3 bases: TGTGCCACCAGCCAGGGAGCCAAAAACATTCAGTACTTC. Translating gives CATSQGAKNIQYF.

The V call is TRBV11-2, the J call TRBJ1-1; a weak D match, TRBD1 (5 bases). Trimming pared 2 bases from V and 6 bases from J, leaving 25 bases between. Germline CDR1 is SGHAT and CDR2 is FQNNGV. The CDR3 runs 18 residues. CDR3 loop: CASSLSQILNVLGAEAFF. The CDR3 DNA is TGTGCCAGCAGCTTATCCCAAATCCTGAACGTCCTGGGGGCTGAAGCTTTCTTT.

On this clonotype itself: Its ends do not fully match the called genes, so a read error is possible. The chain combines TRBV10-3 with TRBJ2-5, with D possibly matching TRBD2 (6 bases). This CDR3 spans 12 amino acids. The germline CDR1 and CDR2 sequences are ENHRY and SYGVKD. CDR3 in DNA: TGTGTCATCAAGTTGTCTAGCGATGAGCAGTACTTC. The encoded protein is CVIKLSSDEQYF.

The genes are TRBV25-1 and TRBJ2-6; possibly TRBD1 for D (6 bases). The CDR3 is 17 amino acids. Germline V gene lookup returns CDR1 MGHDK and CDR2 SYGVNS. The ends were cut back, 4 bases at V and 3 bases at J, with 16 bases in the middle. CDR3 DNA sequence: TGTGCCAGCAGTGGATTCAGGGGTATAGGTGGGGCCAACGTCCTGACTTTC. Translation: CASSGFRGIGGANVLTF.

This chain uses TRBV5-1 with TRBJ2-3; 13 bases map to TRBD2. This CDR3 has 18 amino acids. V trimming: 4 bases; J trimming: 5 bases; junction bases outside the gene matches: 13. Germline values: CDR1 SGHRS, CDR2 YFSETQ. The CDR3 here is CASSPTPTGLAGEDTQYF. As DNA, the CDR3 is TGCGCCAGCAGCCCGACCCCCACCGGACTAGCGGGAGAAGATACGCAGTATTTT.

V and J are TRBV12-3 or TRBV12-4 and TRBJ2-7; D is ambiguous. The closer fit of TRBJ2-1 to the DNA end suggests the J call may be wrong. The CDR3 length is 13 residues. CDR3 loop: CASRPSPYNEQFF. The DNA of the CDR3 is TGTGCCAGCAGGCCAAGTCCATACAATGAGCAGTTCTTC.

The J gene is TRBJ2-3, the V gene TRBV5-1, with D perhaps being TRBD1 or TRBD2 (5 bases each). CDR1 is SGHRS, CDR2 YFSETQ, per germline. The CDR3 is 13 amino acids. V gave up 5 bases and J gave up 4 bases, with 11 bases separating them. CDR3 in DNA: TGCGCCAGCAGACTAGGGGCCCCAGATACGCAGTATTTT. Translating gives CASRLGAPDTQYF.

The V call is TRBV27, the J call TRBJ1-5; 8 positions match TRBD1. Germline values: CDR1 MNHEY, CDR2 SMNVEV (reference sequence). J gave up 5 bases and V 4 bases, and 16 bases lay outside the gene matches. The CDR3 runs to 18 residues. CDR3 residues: CASSSGTFIGQGHQPQHF. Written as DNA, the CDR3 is TGTGCCAGCAGTTCGGGGACGTTCATTGGACAGGGCCATCAGCCCCAGCATTTT.

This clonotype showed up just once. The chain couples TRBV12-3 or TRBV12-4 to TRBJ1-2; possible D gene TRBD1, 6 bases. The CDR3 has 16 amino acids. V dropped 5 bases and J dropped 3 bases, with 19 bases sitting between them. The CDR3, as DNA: TGTGCCAGCAGTCCCGGACCGGGGGGCGCGCACTATGGCTACACCTTC. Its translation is CASSPGPGGAHYGYTF.

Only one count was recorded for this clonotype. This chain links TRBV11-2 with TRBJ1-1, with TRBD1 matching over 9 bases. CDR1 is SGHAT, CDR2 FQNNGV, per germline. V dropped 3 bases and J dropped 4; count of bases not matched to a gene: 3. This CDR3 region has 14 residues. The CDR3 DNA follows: TGTGCCAGCAGCTTCCGGACAGGGGCCACTGAAGCTTTCTTT. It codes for CASSFRTGATEAFF.

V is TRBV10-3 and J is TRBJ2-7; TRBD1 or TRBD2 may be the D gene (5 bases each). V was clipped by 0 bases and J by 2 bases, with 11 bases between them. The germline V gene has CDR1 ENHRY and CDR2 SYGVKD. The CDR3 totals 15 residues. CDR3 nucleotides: TGTGCCATCAGTGAGTCCGGGGCTAGCACCTACGAGCAGTACTTC. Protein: CAISESGASTYEQYF.

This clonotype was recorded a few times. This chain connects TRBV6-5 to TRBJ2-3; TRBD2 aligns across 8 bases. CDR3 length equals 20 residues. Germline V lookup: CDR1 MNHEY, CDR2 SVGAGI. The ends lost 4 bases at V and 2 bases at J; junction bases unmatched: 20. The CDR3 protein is CASSSDRPPEGGGPTDTQYF. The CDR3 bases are TGTGCCAGCAGTTCCGACAGGCCCCCCGAAGGCGGGGGGCCCACAGATACGCAGTATTTT.

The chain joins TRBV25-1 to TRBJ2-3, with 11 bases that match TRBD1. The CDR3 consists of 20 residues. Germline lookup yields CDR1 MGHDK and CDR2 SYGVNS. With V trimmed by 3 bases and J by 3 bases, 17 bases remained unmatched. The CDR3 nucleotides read TGTGCCAGCAGTGACCCGATACCGGGACAGGGGGTTATCTGGACAGATACGCAGTATTTT. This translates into CASSDPIPGQGVIWTDTQYF.

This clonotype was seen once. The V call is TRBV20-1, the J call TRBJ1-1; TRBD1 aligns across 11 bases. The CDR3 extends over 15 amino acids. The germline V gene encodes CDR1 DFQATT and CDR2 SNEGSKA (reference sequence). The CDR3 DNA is TGCAGCCCGAGGACAGGGGGCTCTCAAGCGACTGAAGCTTTCTTT. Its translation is CSPRTGGSQATEAFF.

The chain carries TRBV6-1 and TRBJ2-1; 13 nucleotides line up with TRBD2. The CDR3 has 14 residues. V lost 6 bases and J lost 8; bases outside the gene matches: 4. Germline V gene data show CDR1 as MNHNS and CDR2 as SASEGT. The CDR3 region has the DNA TGTGCCAGCAGAGGGACTAGCGGGATCCATGAGCAGTTCTTC. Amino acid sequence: CASRGTSGIHEQFF.

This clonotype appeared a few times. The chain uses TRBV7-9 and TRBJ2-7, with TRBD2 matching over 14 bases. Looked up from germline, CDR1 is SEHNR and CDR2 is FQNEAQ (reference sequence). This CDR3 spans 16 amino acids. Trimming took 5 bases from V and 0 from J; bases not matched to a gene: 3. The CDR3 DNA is TGTGCCAGCAGCCCAGGGACTAGCGGGGGCTCCTACGAGCAGTACTTC. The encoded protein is CASSPGTSGGSYEQYF.

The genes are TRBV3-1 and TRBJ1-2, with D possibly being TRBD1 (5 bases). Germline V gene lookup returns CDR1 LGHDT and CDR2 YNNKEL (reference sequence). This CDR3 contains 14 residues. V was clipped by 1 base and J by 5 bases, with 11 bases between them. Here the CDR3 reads CASSQVSREYGYTF. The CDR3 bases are TGTGCCAGCAGCCAAGTGAGCAGGGAGTATGGCTACACCTTC. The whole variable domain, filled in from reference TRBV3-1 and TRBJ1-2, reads DTAVSQTPKYLVTQMGNDKSIKCEQNLGHDTMYWYKQDSKKFLKIMFSYNNKELIINETVPNRFSPKSPDKAHLNLHINSLELGDSAVYFCASSQVSREYGYTFGSGTRLTVV.

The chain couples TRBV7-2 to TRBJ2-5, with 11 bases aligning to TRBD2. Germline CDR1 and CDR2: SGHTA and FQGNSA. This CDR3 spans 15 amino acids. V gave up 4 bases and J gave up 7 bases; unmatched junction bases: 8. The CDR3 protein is CASSSGTSGGGTQYF. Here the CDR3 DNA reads TGTGCCAGCAGCTCCGGAACTAGCGGGGGCGGGACCCAGTACTTC.